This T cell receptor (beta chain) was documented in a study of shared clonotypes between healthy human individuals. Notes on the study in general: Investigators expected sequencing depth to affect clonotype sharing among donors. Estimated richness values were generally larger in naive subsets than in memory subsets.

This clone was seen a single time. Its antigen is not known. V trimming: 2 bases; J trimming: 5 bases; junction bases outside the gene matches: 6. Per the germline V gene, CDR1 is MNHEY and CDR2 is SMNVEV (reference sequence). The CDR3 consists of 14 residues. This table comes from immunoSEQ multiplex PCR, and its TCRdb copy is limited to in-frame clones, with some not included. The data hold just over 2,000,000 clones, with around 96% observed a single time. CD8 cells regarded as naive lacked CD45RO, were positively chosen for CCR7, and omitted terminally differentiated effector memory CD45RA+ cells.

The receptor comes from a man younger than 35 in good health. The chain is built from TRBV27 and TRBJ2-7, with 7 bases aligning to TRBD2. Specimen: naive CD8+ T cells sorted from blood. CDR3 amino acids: CASSLHAGVDEQYF. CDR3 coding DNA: TGTGCCAGCAGTTTACATGCGGGAGTTGACGAGCAGTACTTC.